Described below is a single TCR beta chain sequence and its context. Its specificity is unknown. These data belong to a study of CXCR3-negative and CXCR3-positive naive CD8 T cells. Germline values: CDR1 SGHVS, CDR2 FQNEAQ. The CDR3 has 21 residues. 5' RACE that incorporated UMI labels was used to prepare the TRB cDNA libraries. TCRdb re-called the 5' RACE reads and catalogs CDR3 proteins one per entry, DNA excluded. This listing includes just over 40,000 distinct CDR3 sequences. Points from the study as a whole: For the naive subsets, surface CD5 was similar, and TCR strength was inferred from TRB CDR3 properties.

This chain connects TRBV7-8 to TRBJ2-6; the D call of TRBD1 rests on TCRdb alone, since no DNA is present to check it. The specimen was naive CXCR3- CD8+ T cells from blood. The subset is: CD45RO-CCR7+CD27+CD95- naive CD8+ T cells lacking CXCR3 (TNR3-). The clonotype originates from a human donor in good health. Some clones in this sample may be carry-over from other donors' samples. This chain's CDR3 is CASSLDPGAGKGATGANVLTF.